Below, 30 T cell receptor beta chains from the same sample are listed, as sequenced in a study of T cell changes during pregnancy in multiple sclerosis. Measured with immunoSEQ multiplex PCR; TCRdb has only the in-frame clones, and not every one. The repertoire holds more than 50,000 clones, with about 89% as singletons. The material sequenced was CD4+ T cells from peripheral blood mononuclear cells, taken after pregnancy. The receptors stem from a female donor in good health, enrolled as a control in a pregnancy study.

The rearrangement joins TRBV6-5 to TRBJ2-2; D might be TRBD2 (5 bases). V lost 5 bases to trimming and J lost 5 bases, with 9 bases between them. Germline CDR1 MNHEY, CDR2 SVGAGI. This CDR3 has 13 amino acids. The CDR3 nucleotides read TGTGCCAGCAGTCTCCCGGGGACCGGGGAGCTGTTTTTT. Protein sequence: CASSLPGTGELFF.

The chain links TRBV6-6 to TRBJ2-7; D call uncertain. Per germline, CDR1 MNHNY and CDR2 SVGAGI (reference sequence). V gave up 4 bases and J gave up 5 bases, with 9 bases separating them. This CDR3 has 12 amino acids. The CDR3 DNA reads TGTGCCAGCAGTTCTTTCCAGAACGAGCAGTACTTC. Protein product: CASSSFQNEQYF.

This chain connects TRBV7-9 to TRBJ1-4; D is unresolved. The CDR3 is 13 amino acids. Between the trimmed V and J ends, which lost 7 bases and 8 bases, there was a span of 14 bases. Germline lookup yields CDR1 SEHNR and CDR2 FQNEAQ (reference sequence). The CDR3 sequence: CASTSEGLEKLFF. DNA for the CDR3: TGTGCCAGCACCAGTGAGGGCCTGGAAAAACTGTTTTTT. The entire variable domain, with the rest obtained from reference TRBV7-9 and TRBJ1-4, is as follows: DTGVSQNPRHKITKRGQNVTFRCDPISEHNRLYWYRQTLGQGPEFLTYFQNEAQLEKSRLLSDRFSAERPKGSFSTLEIQRTEQGDSAMYLCASTSEGLEKLFFGSGTQLSVL.

The CDR3 reads CASSYLTGQGEFYEQYF. CDR3 bases: TGTGCCAGTAGTTATCTGACAGGGCAGGGAGAGTTCTACGAGCAGTACTTC. The J gene is TRBJ2-7, the V gene TRBV19; 7 bases align to TRBD1. Germline V lookup: CDR1 LNHDA, CDR2 SQIVND (reference sequence). The junction had 16 bases not matched to a gene; V was cut back by 5 bases and J by 3 bases. The CDR3 sequence is 17 residues long.

CDR3 nucleotides: TGCGCCAGCACACAGGGTTCCGATACGCAGTATTTT. Translated: CASTQGSDTQYF. The chain couples TRBV5-1 to TRBJ2-3; possibly TRBD1 for D (6 bases). The CDR3 covers 12 residues. Germline V gene data show CDR1 as SGHRS and CDR2 as YFSETQ. V was pared by 6 bases and J by 6 bases, with 11 bases between. Full variable domain (outside the CDR3, taken from reference TRBV5-1 and TRBJ2-3): KAGVTQTPRYLIKTRGQQVTLSCSPISGHRSVSWYQQTPGQGLQFLFEYFSETQRNKGNFPGRFSGRQFSNSRSEMNVSTLELGDSALYLCASTQGSDTQYFGPGTRLTVL.

V usage is TRBV7-9 and J usage is TRBJ2-2; possibly TRBD2 for D (5 bases). CDR1 and CDR2 (germline): SEHNR, FQNEAQ (reference sequence). V dropped 1 base and J dropped 0 bases, with 15 bases sitting between them. This CDR3 contains 18 residues. CDR3: CASSLGLTGLANTGELFF. For the CDR3, the DNA is TGTGCCAGCAGCTTAGGACTAACCGGCTTGGCGAACACCGGGGAGCTGTTTTTT.

The chain carries TRBV30 and TRBJ2-4; 7 positions match TRBD2. This CDR3 comprises 14 residues. V lost 3 bases to trimming and J lost 9 bases; unmatched junction nucleotides: 11. Germline CDR1 is GTSNPN and CDR2 is SVGIG (reference sequence). CDR3 nucleotides: TGTGCCTGGAGGGGGGGGACGGGGGGAGTCATTCAGTACTTC. Its protein product is CAWRGGTGGVIQYF. The complete variable domain, with remaining parts taken from reference TRBV30 and TRBJ2-4, reads SQTIHQWPATLVQPVGSPLSLECTVEGTSNPNLYWYRQAAGRGLQLLFYSVGIGQISSEVPQNLSASRPQDRQFILSSKKLLLSDSGFYLCAWRGGTGGVIQYFGAGTRLSVL.

This clone was picked up one time. The chain combines TRBV7-9 with TRBJ1-4, with TRBD1 matching over 7 bases. The junction had 4 bases not matched to a gene; V was cut back by 4 bases and J by 5 bases. This CDR3 is built from 14 residues. Germline V lookup: CDR1 SEHNR, CDR2 FQNEAQ (reference sequence). In DNA form, the CDR3 reads TGTGCCAGCAGCTGGGGACAGCAGAATGAAAAACTGTTTTTT. This encodes CASSWGQQNEKLFF. The full variable domain, rest sourced from reference TRBV7-9 and TRBJ1-4, is DTGVSQNPRHKITKRGQNVTFRCDPISEHNRLYWYRQTLGQGPEFLTYFQNEAQLEKSRLLSDRFSAERPKGSFSTLEIQRTEQGDSAMYLCASSWGQQNEKLFFGSGTQLSVL.

The count of this clone is one. The J gene is TRBJ2-1, the V gene TRBV7-3; 12 bases fit TRBD2. The junction had 7 bases not matched to a gene; V was cut back by 5 bases and J by 8 bases. Germline V gives CDR1 SGHTA, CDR2 FQGTGA. CDR3 size: 15 residues. CDR3 nucleotide sequence: TGTGCCAGCAGCCTTGGACTAGCGGGGTACTATGAGCAGTTCTTC. Amino acid sequence: CASSLGLAGYYEQFF.

The chain recombines TRBV5-6 with TRBJ1-1, with no clear D. Germline V gives CDR1 SGHDT, CDR2 YYEEEE. The germline V and J ends were trimmed by 3 bases and 1 base, with 10 bases remaining between them. The CDR3 spans 14 residues. CDR3 loop: CASSYNAGNTEAFF. CDR3 nucleotides: TGTGCCAGCAGCTATAATGCCGGGAACACTGAAGCTTTCTTT. Full variable domain (missing parts from reference TRBV5-6 and TRBJ1-1): DAGVTQSPTHLIKTRGQQVTLRCSPKSGHDTVSWYQQALGQGPQFIFQYYEEEERQRGNFPDRFSGHQFPNYSSELNVNALLLGDSALYLCASSYNAGNTEAFFGQGTRLTVV.

This clone was observed once. The chain combines TRBV7-7 with TRBJ1-2, with TRBD1 as a possible D gene (6 bases). Germline V gives CDR1 SSHAT, CDR2 FNYEAQ (reference sequence). This CDR3 spans 15 amino acids. The V gene lost 1 base and the J gene lost 1 base, with 10 bases spanning the gap. In DNA form, the CDR3 reads TGTGCCAGCAGCTTAGTGGACAGCTATAACTATGGCTACACCTTC. It codes for CASSLVDSYNYGYTF.

The CDR3 spells CASSTTSWSQYF. The CDR3 DNA reads TGTGCCAGCAGCACCACTAGTTGGTCGCAGTATTTT. The rearrangement joins TRBV7-8 to TRBJ2-3; TRBD2 is a possible D gene (5 bases). CDR3 length: 12 amino acids. Trimming cost V 5 bases and J 10 bases, with 13 bases left between them. Germline V gives CDR1 SGHVS, CDR2 FQNEAQ.

The V call is TRBV19, the J call TRBJ2-5; 8 nucleotides agree with TRBD2. The CDR3 has 15 residues. CDR1 is LNHDA and CDR2 is SQIVND in the germline V gene (reference sequence). The trim removed 8 bases at V and 4 bases at J, leaving 12 bases unmatched. CDR3 amino acids: CASSSSSGVAETQYF. DNA for the CDR3: TGTGCCAGTTCCTCGAGTAGCGGGGTGGCAGAGACCCAGTACTTC.

The rearrangement links TRBV6-5 to TRBJ1-5; weak D call: TRBD1 (5 bases). The ends were cut back, 2 bases at V and 4 bases at J, with 9 bases in the middle. The CDR3 is 14 residues long. CDR1 and CDR2 from the germline V gene are MNHEY and SVGAGI. Written as DNA, the CDR3 is TGTGCCAGCAGTTACCAGCAGGGTAATCAGCCCCAGCATTTT. Translation gives CASSYQQGNQPQHF.

The chain carries TRBV10-3 and TRBJ2-1; D is uncertain. Germline V CDR1 and CDR2: ENHRY, SYGVKD. V shed 10 bases and J shed 9 bases, with 22 bases lying between them. This CDR3 comprises 14 residues. Here the CDR3 reads CATQKMAEETEQFF. As DNA, the CDR3 is TGTGCCACCCAAAAGATGGCCGAGGAAACTGAGCAGTTCTTC.

This chain connects TRBV6-5 to TRBJ1-1; TRBD1 might be the D (5 bases). Trimming removed 0 bases at V and 3 bases at J, with 11 bases between. The CDR3 contains 15 residues. Per germline, CDR1 MNHEY and CDR2 SVGAGI. In DNA, the CDR3 is TGTGCCAGCAGTTACTCCGGCAGGGTAGACACTGAAGCTTTCTTT. This translates into CASSYSGRVDTEAFF.

The genes are TRBV19 and TRBJ2-6; D might be TRBD1 (6 bases). CDR3 size: 19 residues. The V gene's germline CDR1 is LNHDA and CDR2 SQIVND (reference sequence). V shed 4 bases and J shed 1 base, with 20 bases lying between them. The CDR3 reads CASSTNRDIHRSGANVLTF. CDR3 nucleotide sequence: TGTGCCAGTAGTACTAACCGGGACATCCACAGGTCTGGGGCCAACGTCCTGACTTTC.

The gene calls are TRBV25-1 and TRBJ1-4; D unresolved. The CDR3 spans 13 residues. V was clipped by 3 bases and J by 7 bases, with 9 bases between them. Germline CDR1 is MGHDK and CDR2 is SYGVNS. CDR3 in amino acids: CASSDKAGEKLFF. CDR3 nucleotides: TGTGCCAGCAGTGACAAGGCGGGTGAAAAACTGTTTTTT.

This clone was seen only a few times. The genes are TRBV6-5 and TRBJ2-7; D is ambiguous. The germline V and J ends were trimmed by 4 bases and 0 bases, with 13 bases remaining between them. Germline V lookup: CDR1 MNHEY, CDR2 SVGAGI. The CDR3 runs 15 residues. The CDR3 nucleotides read TGTGCCAGCAGTTTTTCGAGTGAGAGCTCCTACGAGCAGTACTTC. Translated: CASSFSSESSYEQYF.

For the CDR3, the DNA is TGTGCCAGCAGCTTAGACCCCACGACGGTGGGGGGACCTGAAGCTTTCTTT. Protein sequence: CASSLDPTTVGGPEAFF. The chain couples TRBV11-3 to TRBJ1-1, with D possibly being TRBD1 (5 bases). The CDR3 is made up of 17 amino acids. Germline V lookup: CDR1 SGHNT, CDR2 YENEEA. V was cut by 0 bases and J by 6 bases, with 20 bases left in between.

This clone was recorded only once. The V and J genes are TRBV4-1 and TRBJ2-5; no firm D call. V was pared by 1 base and J by 2 bases, with 8 bases between. Germline V CDR1 and CDR2: MGHRA, YSYEKL. This CDR3 is built from 14 residues. Written as DNA, the CDR3 is TGCGCCAGCAGCCAAGGCGAACGACAAGAGACCCAGTACTTC. Translating it yields CASSQGERQETQYF.

The V gene is TRBV5-1, the J gene TRBJ2-3, with 9 bases lining up with TRBD1. Germline V lookup: CDR1 SGHRS, CDR2 YFSETQ. V trimming: 4 bases; J trimming: 7 bases; junction bases outside the gene matches: 13. There are 16 residues in the CDR3. Written as DNA, the CDR3 is TGCGCCAGCAGCCTACTAACAGGGGGCGCATCAAATACGCAGTATTTT. This translates into CASSLLTGGASNTQYF.

J is TRBJ2-7 and V is TRBV5-6; the match to TRBD1 covers 7 bases. The CDR3 covers 15 residues. The V segment lost 0 bases and the J segment 3 bases; nucleotides outside the gene matches: 6. Germline assignment: CDR1 SGHDT and CDR2 YYEEEE. The CDR3 sequence is CASSLAGQTSYEQYF. CDR3 coding DNA: TGTGCCAGCAGCTTGGCGGGACAGACCAGCTACGAGCAGTACTTC. Complete variable domain (other parts from reference TRBV5-6 and TRBJ2-7): DAGVTQSPTHLIKTRGQQVTLRCSPKSGHDTVSWYQQALGQGPQFIFQYYEEEERQRGNFPDRFSGHQFPNYSSELNVNALLLGDSALYLCASSLAGQTSYEQYFGPGTRLTVT.

The genes are TRBV5-4 and TRBJ1-1, with a weak D call TRBD1 (6 bases). V lost 0 bases and J 8 bases, leaving 11 bases between the germline ends. Germline V gene lookup returns CDR1 SGHNT and CDR2 YYREEE (reference sequence). This CDR3 is built from 13 residues. CDR3 sequence reads: CASSLASQGEAFF. In nucleotides, the CDR3 is TGTGCCAGCAGCTTGGCCTCTCAGGGGGAAGCTTTCTTT.

Of note for this clone: The same CDR3 can be traced to other DNA sequences in this sample. The chain employs TRBV18 and TRBJ1-1; 8 nucleotides line up with TRBD1. Germline assignment: CDR1 KGHSH and CDR2 LQKENI. V lost 4 bases, J lost 1 base, and 2 bases stayed unmatched. The CDR3 runs to 14 residues. DNA for the CDR3: TGTGCCAGCTCACTCGGACAGGGGAACACTGAAGCTTTCTTT. Translating it yields CASSLGQGNTEAFF.

The chain employs TRBV5-4 and TRBJ1-1, with a weak D call TRBD1 (5 bases). From germline, CDR1 is SGHNT and CDR2 YYREEE (reference sequence). This CDR3 has 14 residues. The germline V and J ends were trimmed by 5 bases and 2 bases, with 13 bases remaining between them. The CDR3 region is CASRMGLPNTEAFF. The CDR3 DNA reads TGTGCCAGCAGGATGGGACTCCCAAACACTGAAGCTTTCTTT.

The J gene is TRBJ1-4, the V gene TRBV2; D not certain. Germline values: CDR1 SNHLY, CDR2 FYNNEI. This CDR3 is built from 15 residues. Trimming pared 6 bases from V and 6 bases from J, leaving 17 bases between. CDR3 DNA sequence: TGTGCCAGCAGGTCTCTTCGGGGTGCCTATGAAAAACTGTTTTTT. Its translation is CASRSLRGAYEKLFF.

The chain couples TRBV19 to TRBJ1-1, with TRBD1 matching over 7 bases. J lost 3 bases, V lost 5 bases, and 3 bases had no gene match. This CDR3 region has 13 residues. Looked up from germline, CDR1 is LNHDA and CDR2 is SQIVND (reference sequence). In DNA, the CDR3 is TGTGCCAGTAGTTCAGACAGGGACACTGAAGCTTTCTTT. This translates into CASSSDRDTEAFF.

The V gene is TRBV27, the J gene TRBJ1-1, with TRBD1 matching over 9 bases. Germline lookup yields CDR1 MNHEY and CDR2 SMNVEV (reference sequence). There are 14 residues in the CDR3. Losses at the gene ends were 3 bases for V and 2 bases for J; bases not matched to a gene: 1. The CDR3 loop reads CASSLDRGNTEAFF. DNA for the CDR3: TGTGCCAGCAGTTTGGACAGGGGTAACACTGAAGCTTTCTTT.

This clone was recorded once. The chain employs TRBV19 and TRBJ2-5; D perhaps matches TRBD2 (6 bases). The CDR3 covers 16 residues. CDR1 is LNHDA, CDR2 SQIVND, per germline (reference sequence). V gave up 5 bases and J gave up 4 bases, with 20 bases separating them. This chain's CDR3 is CASSYTGAGYGETQYF. The DNA of the CDR3 is TGTGCCAGTAGTTACACGGGCGCGGGGTATGGAGAGACCCAGTACTTC.